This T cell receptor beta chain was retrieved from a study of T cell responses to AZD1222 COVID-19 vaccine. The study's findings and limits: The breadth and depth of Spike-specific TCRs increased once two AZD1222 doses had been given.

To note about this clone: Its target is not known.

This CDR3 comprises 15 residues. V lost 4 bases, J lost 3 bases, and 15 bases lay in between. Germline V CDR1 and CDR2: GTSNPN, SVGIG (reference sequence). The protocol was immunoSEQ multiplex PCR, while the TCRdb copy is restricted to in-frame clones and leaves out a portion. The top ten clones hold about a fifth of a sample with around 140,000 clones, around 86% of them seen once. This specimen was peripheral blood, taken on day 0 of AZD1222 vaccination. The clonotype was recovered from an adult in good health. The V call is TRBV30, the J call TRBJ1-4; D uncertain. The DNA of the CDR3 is TGTGCCTGGAAGTCATGGACGGATTCTAATGAAAAACTGTTTTTT. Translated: CAWKSWTDSNEKLFF.